Listed here is a single TCR beta chain. The antigen is not known. Every isolated RNA sample was fully reverse transcribed, so sequencing captured expressed TCRB transcripts. The study sequenced naive, central memory and regulatory T cell samples to an average of about 3.57 million reads. Data came from immunoSEQ multiplex PCR; TCRdb stores just in-frame clones and leaves some out. The profile shows 300,000 to 350,000 clones, 7% to 10% of them singletons. The data are from a study of beta chain features in type 1 diabetes. Whole-study results and caveats: In comparison with healthy donors, patients had naive, central memory and Treg TCRB repertoires that appeared more similar. Researchers report that Type 1 diabetes patients had moderately but significantly shorter TCRB CDR3s across all four CD4+ subsets. PCR could preferentially amplify shorter templates, alike in patients and controls.

This CDR3 has 15 residues. In germline, CDR1 is SGHRS, CDR2 YFSETQ. With 0 bases removed from V and 4 bases from J, the gap between germline ends came to 14 bases. Donors underwent one heparinised blood draw, roughly 110 mL on average. The chain joins TRBV5-1 to TRBJ2-7; D uncertain. This TCR was sampled from a man under 40 with type 1 diabetes. The sequenced sample consisted of central memory CD4+ T cells from blood. The CDR3 here is CASSLGAGATYEQYF. CDR3 DNA sequence: TGCGCCAGCAGCTTGGGGGCAGGCGCGACTTACGAGCAGTACTTC.